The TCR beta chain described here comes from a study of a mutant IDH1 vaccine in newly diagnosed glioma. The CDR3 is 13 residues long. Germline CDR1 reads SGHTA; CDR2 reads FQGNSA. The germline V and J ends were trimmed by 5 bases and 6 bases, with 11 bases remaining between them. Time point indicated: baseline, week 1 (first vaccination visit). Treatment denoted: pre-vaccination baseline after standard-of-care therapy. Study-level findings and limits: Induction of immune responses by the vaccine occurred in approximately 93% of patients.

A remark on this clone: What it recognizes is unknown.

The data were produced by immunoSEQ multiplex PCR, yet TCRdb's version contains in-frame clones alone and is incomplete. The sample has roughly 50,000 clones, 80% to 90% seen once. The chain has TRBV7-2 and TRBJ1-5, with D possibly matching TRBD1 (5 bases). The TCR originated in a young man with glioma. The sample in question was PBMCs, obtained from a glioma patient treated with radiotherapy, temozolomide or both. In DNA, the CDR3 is TGTGCCAGCAGCACAACAGGAATTCAGCCCCAGCATTTT. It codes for CASSTTGIQPQHF.